The clone carrying this TCR beta chain was seen a few times. Its target is not known. The data are from a study of cytomegalovirus exposure and HLA in healthy donors. About the research overall: Most genotyped donors, over 70% of about 400, had Caucasian-associated genetic ancestry. Overall study findings and caveats: Through in vitro validation, three CMV-associated chains were shown to be specific for CMV antigens.

Primers included in the PCR were 60 Vbeta and 13 Jbeta primers. Clones were sequenced by immunoSEQ multiplex PCR, and TCRdb holds only the in-frame ones, with some missing. The repertoire holds approximately 160,000 clones, with roughly 82% as singletons. Healthy individuals who donated bone marrow served as the donors. The source material was PBMCs. This sequence was found in a woman aged 25 to 39 in good health and CMV-seronegative.

CDR3 sequence (DNA): TGTGCCAGCAGCTTAGGCGGGGGGGCCGAGACCCAGTACTTC. It specifies CASSLGGGAETQYF. The chain combines TRBV11-2 with TRBJ2-5, with 9 bases lining up with TRBD2. The germline V gene encodes CDR1 SGHAT and CDR2 FQNNGV. The CDR3 is made up of 14 amino acids. The junction had 2 bases not matched to a gene; V was cut back by 1 base and J by 5 bases.